The TCR beta chain under discussion was sequenced for a study of beta chain features in type 1 diabetes. Turning to the study itself: In age, gender and cell yields, patients were similar to healthy donors. Researchers looked at over 100,000,000 sorted cells across all samples.

Reverse transcription of all isolated RNA meant that expressed TCRB transcripts were sequenced. The protocol was immunoSEQ multiplex PCR, while the TCRdb copy is restricted to in-frame clones and leaves out a portion. There are hundreds of thousands of clones in the sample; around 68% occur only once, and about 0.05% lies in the top ten. Sequenced material: naive CD4+ T cells from blood. The source of this sequence is a man aged 25-45 years in good health.

The CDR3 nucleotides are TGTGCCATCAGTGAGTCAAGCGGGGACCAAGAGACCCAGTACTTC. This sequence encodes CAISESSGDQETQYF. The rearrangement uses TRBV10-3 and TRBJ2-5, with TRBD2 matching 7 bases. CDR1 and CDR2 from the germline V gene are ENHRY and SYGVKD. The length of the CDR3 is 15 residues. Trimming removed 0 bases from V and 0 bases from J; junction bases left unmatched: 1.